The T cell receptor beta chain described here comes from a study of shared clonotypes between healthy human individuals. The CDR3 totals 15 residues. The trim removed 0 bases at V and 6 bases at J, leaving 8 bases unmatched. CDR1 and CDR2 (germline): LGHNA, YNFKEQ. Sequencing was performed with immunoSEQ multiplex PCR; in TCRdb, only in-frame clones are kept and a portion is missing. Of more than 1,200,000 clones listed, 98% are singletons. The receptor comes from a man aged 30 to 45 in good health. The sequenced sample consisted of naive CD4+ T cells sorted from blood. Noted subset: CD45RA+ positively selected. V and J are TRBV4-2 and TRBJ2-7, with TRBD2 identical over 7 bases. The CDR3 coding sequence is TGTGCCAGCAGCCAAGATAGAGCGGGATTTGCCGAGCAGTACTTC. Protein sequence: CASSQDRAGFAEQYF.